The 24 T cell receptor beta chains given below trace back to one sample, sequenced in a study of identical twins. From the 5' RACE reads, TCRdb called clonotypes with MiXCR, one entry per CDR3 protein. The sample consists of approximately 1.8 million distinct CDR3 sequences, less than 40% of them appearing once. The source material was cord blood. The receptor source for this set is a newborn girl in good health.

This clonotype was seen a handful of times. The CDR3 DNA sequence: TGTGCCATCAGCACAGGGGGGGGAGATACGCAGTATTTT. This translates into CAISTGGGDTQYF. The gene calls are TRBV10-3 and TRBJ2-3; the D gene is possibly TRBD1 (8 bases). Per germline, CDR1 ENHRY and CDR2 SYGVKD. Between the trimmed V and J ends, which lost 6 bases and 5 bases, there was a span of 12 bases. The CDR3 contains 13 residues.

This clonotype was seen more than once but under ten times. The chain links TRBV28 to TRBJ1-1; D might be TRBD1 (6 bases). Trimming removed 2 bases from V and 10 bases from J, with 17 bases in between. The CDR3 contains 14 residues. The germline V gene encodes CDR1 MDHEN and CDR2 SYDVKM. The CDR3 loop reads CASSLGGPRLGAFF. Written as DNA, the CDR3 is TGTGCCAGCAGTTTAGGGGGCCCGAGGCTAGGAGCTTTCTTT. Full variable domain (outside the CDR3, taken from reference TRBV28 and TRBJ1-1): DVKVTQSSRYLVKRTGEKVFLECVQDMDHENMFWYRQDPGLGLRLIYFSYDVKMKEKGDIPEGYSVSREKKERFSLILESASTNQTSMYLCASSLGGPRLGAFFGQGTRLTVV.

In this sample, this clonotype turned up a few times. This chain uses TRBV29-1 with TRBJ1-1, with unresolved D. Trimming cost V 4 bases and J 8 bases, with 8 bases left between them. The CDR3 is made up of 10 amino acids. Germline CDR1 is SQVTM and CDR2 is ANQGSEA. The CDR3 DNA follows: TGCAGCGTTGTGGTGACAGAAGCTTTCTTT. This sequence encodes CSVVVTEAFF.

The chain has TRBV3-1 and TRBJ2-3; TRBD2 is a possible D gene (6 bases). Trimming pared 7 bases from V and 6 bases from J, leaving 14 bases between. The germline V gene encodes CDR1 LGHDT and CDR2 YNNKEL (reference sequence). The CDR3 has 13 amino acids. CDR3 loop: CASTIGGSDTQYF. The CDR3 nucleotides read TGTGCCAGCACTATCGGGGGTTCTGATACGCAGTATTTT.

The chain recombines TRBV12-3 or TRBV12-4 with TRBJ2-7; tentative D call: TRBD1 (5 bases). The V and J ends lost 4 bases and 7 bases respectively, with 11 bases between them. The CDR3 covers 12 residues. CDR3 bases: TGTGCCAGCAGTTCCGATGGACATGAGCAGTACTTC. Amino acid sequence: CASSSDGHEQYF.

The rearrangement links TRBV20-1 to TRBJ2-7; D ambiguous. Germline V gene sequence: CDR1 DFQATT, CDR2 SNEGSKA (reference sequence). CDR3 length: 13 amino acids. V dropped 0 bases and J dropped 0 bases, with 6 bases sitting between them. The CDR3 DNA reads as TGCAGTGCTAGAGATCTCAACTCCTACGAGCAGTACTTC. Its protein product is CSARDLNSYEQYF.

The gene calls are TRBV20-1 and TRBJ2-4; 10 positions agree with TRBD1. V was pared by 6 bases and J by 1 base, with 9 bases of the junction left unmatched. CDR1 and CDR2 (germline): DFQATT, SNEGSKA (reference sequence). The CDR3 sequence is 16 residues long. In DNA form, the CDR3 reads TGCAGTGCGATGGTCCCGGGACAGGGGGCCAAAAACATTCAGTACTTC. Protein product: CSAMVPGQGAKNIQYF.

This clonotype was observed at least ten times. V and J are TRBV12-3 or TRBV12-4 and TRBJ2-4, with 10 bases identical to TRBD1. CDR3 length equals 18 residues. The J segment lost 0 bases and the V segment lost 6 bases, leaving 11 bases of the junction unmatched. In DNA, the CDR3 is TGTGCCAGCAGCGACAGGGGGCCTGAAGAGGAAGCCAAAAACATTCAGTACTTC. Encoded protein: CASSDRGPEEEAKNIQYF.

This chain links TRBV18 with TRBJ1-5; no clear D. Trimming left V 3 bases short and J 3 bases short, with 12 bases between. CDR1 and CDR2 (germline): KGHSH, LQKENI. CDR3 length: 15 residues. Here the CDR3 reads CASSPYVGSNQPQHF. Here the CDR3 DNA reads TGTGCCAGCTCACCCTACGTGGGGTCCAATCAGCCCCAGCATTTT.

The chain has TRBV28 and TRBJ2-5; 10 bases line up with TRBD1. V shed 8 bases, J shed 5 bases, and the junction held 2 bases outside the gene matches. The CDR3 is 12 amino acids. Germline lookup yields CDR1 MDHEN and CDR2 SYDVKM. CDR3 DNA: TGTGCCAGCTTGGGACAGGGGGAGACCCAGTACTTC. Its protein product is CASLGQGETQYF. The entire variable domain, with the rest obtained from reference TRBV28 and TRBJ2-5, is as follows: DVKVTQSSRYLVKRTGEKVFLECVQDMDHENMFWYRQDPGLGLRLIYFSYDVKMKEKGDIPEGYSVSREKKERFSLILESASTNQTSMYLCASLGQGETQYFGPGTRLLVL.

This clonotype appeared many times. The chain carries TRBV6-2 or TRBV6-3 and TRBJ2-7; D unclear. V lost 8 bases and J lost 3, with 11 bases in between. The CDR3 contains 12 residues. CDR1 is MNHEY and CDR2 is SVGEGT in the germline V gene. CDR3 residues: CASSPISYEQYF. DNA of the CDR3: TGTGCCAGCTCACCCATTAGCTACGAGCAGTACTTC.

In this sample, this clonotype turned up many times. CDR3 region: CASRTGAYYGYTF. Here the CDR3 DNA reads TGTGCCAGCAGGACAGGGGCTTACTATGGCTACACCTTC. V usage is TRBV27 and J usage is TRBJ1-2; 8 bases agree with TRBD1. CDR1 MNHEY and CDR2 SMNVEV come from the germline V gene (reference sequence). Germline trimming cut 6 bases from V and 3 bases from J; bases unmatched to any gene: 3. The CDR3 is made up of 13 amino acids.

The chain recombines TRBV24-1 with TRBJ2-1; D not certain. V lost 3 bases, J lost 6 bases, and 11 bases lay in between. Germline values: CDR1 KGHDR, CDR2 SFDVKD. The CDR3 sequence is 14 residues long. The CDR3 sequence is CATSDTGPGNEQFF. CDR3 nucleotide sequence: TGTGCCACCAGTGATACTGGGCCGGGCAATGAGCAGTTCTTC.

The V call is TRBV2, the J call TRBJ2-3, with a weak D call TRBD2 (6 bases). Germline-derived CDR1 and CDR2 are SNHLY and FYNNEI. The CDR3 is made up of 19 amino acids. The V and J ends lost 6 bases and 0 bases respectively, with 25 bases between them. The DNA for the CDR3 is TGTGCCAGCAGCCCGTCACGGGGCGGGATTCCCCTAAGCACAGATACGCAGTATTTT. It yields the protein CASSPSRGGIPLSTDTQYF.

The sample holds a few counts of this clonotype. CDR3 nucleotides: TGTGCCAGCAGTAAAGTGAGGGGTGAGCAGTTCTTC. Amino acids: CASSKVRGEQFF. The rearrangement uses TRBV28 and TRBJ2-1; D may be TRBD1 or TRBD2 (5 bases each). This CDR3 contains 12 residues. V lost 5 bases and J lost 9, with 11 bases in between. CDR1 and CDR2 from the germline V gene are MDHEN and SYDVKM.

This chain links TRBV10-3 with TRBJ1-1, with 8 bases fitting TRBD1. V shed 4 bases and J 0 bases; nucleotides not matched to a gene: 10. CDR3 size: 17 residues. Germline V gene lookup returns CDR1 ENHRY and CDR2 SYGVKD. For the CDR3, the DNA is TGTGCCATCAGTGGCCCCCCAGGGGGCGGAATGAACACTGAAGCTTTCTTT. Translating it yields CAISGPPGGGMNTEAFF.

This clonotype was picked up a small number of times. This rearrangement joins TRBV25-1 to TRBJ2-5; the match to TRBD2 covers 14 bases. The last part of the DNA fits TRBJ2-7 better; the J call may be wrong. The germline V gene encodes CDR1 MGHDK and CDR2 SYGVNS. The CDR3 spans 17 residues. CDR3 protein: CASSDSWGLAGVGEQYF. The CDR3 nucleotides are TGTGCCAGCAGTGACAGTTGGGGACTAGCGGGAGTGGGCGAGCAGTACTTC.

V and J are TRBV9 and TRBJ1-4; 9 nucleotides match TRBD1. The junction had 4 bases not matched to a gene; V was cut back by 2 bases and J by 8 bases. CDR1 and CDR2 (germline): SGDLS, YYNGEE. CDR3 length: 14 amino acids. The DNA for the CDR3 is TGTGCCAGCAGCGTCCGGGACAGGGCCGAAAAACTGTTTTTT. Protein product: CASSVRDRAEKLFF. The entire variable domain, with the rest obtained from reference TRBV9 and TRBJ1-4, is as follows: DSGVTQTPKHLITATGQRVTLRCSPRSGDLSVYWYQQSLDQGLQFLIQYYNGEERAKGNILERFSAQQFPDLHSELNLSSLELGDSALYFCASSVRDRAEKLFFGSGTQLSVL.

This chain uses TRBV5-8 with TRBJ2-1, with 7 bases identical to TRBD1. The CDR3 contains 15 residues. With 0 bases clipped from V and 14 bases from J, the junction kept 14 bases outside the gene matches. Per germline, CDR1 SGHTS and CDR2 YDEGEE. DNA for the CDR3: TGTGCCAGCAGCTTGGTCGGACAGGAAAATGGAAAGGAGTTCTTC. Protein: CASSLVGQENGKEFF.

This chain uses TRBV25-1 with TRBJ2-5, with 7 bases identical to TRBD1. The tail of the sequence fits TRBJ2-7 better, so the J call may be wrong. The germline V gene has CDR1 MGHDK and CDR2 SYGVNS. This CDR3 contains 14 residues. CDR3 in DNA: TGTGCCAGCAGTGAGTCCGACAGGGCCTACGAGCAGTACTTC. This codes for CASSESDRAYEQYF.

V usage is TRBV20-1 and J usage is TRBJ2-1; TRBD1 might be the D (6 bases). Germline assignment: CDR1 DFQATT and CDR2 SNEGSKA (reference sequence). V was pared by 3 bases and J by 10 bases, with 16 bases between. This CDR3 is 13 amino acids long. The chain's CDR3 is CSARVGHLYEQFF. In DNA, the CDR3 is TGCAGTGCTAGGGTGGGACACCTATACGAGCAGTTCTTC.

This chain joins TRBV28 and TRBJ1-2; tentatively, D is TRBD1 (6 bases). Trimming cost V 11 bases and J 5 bases, with 12 bases left between them. CDR3 length equals 11 residues. Per germline, CDR1 MDHEN and CDR2 SYDVKM. For the CDR3, the DNA is TGTGCCGGCGGGACACCTTATGGCTACACCTTC. Translation gives CAGGTPYGYTF.

This chain joins TRBV3-1 and TRBJ1-4, with a weak D call TRBD1 (6 bases). The V gene lost 5 bases and the J gene lost 4 bases, with 8 bases spanning the gap. Germline V CDR1 and CDR2: LGHDT, YNNKEL (reference sequence). The CDR3 covers 13 residues. CDR3 protein: CASSGDINEKLFF. For the CDR3, the DNA is TGTGCCAGCAGCGGGGACATTAATGAAAAACTGTTTTTT.

The chain couples TRBV10-3 to TRBJ2-4; a weak D match, TRBD2 (6 bases). The germline V gene has CDR1 ENHRY and CDR2 SYGVKD. The CDR3 is 13 residues long. The V and J ends lost 0 bases and 13 bases respectively, with 13 bases between them. CDR3 sequence reads: CAISESLEGPQYF. CDR3 nucleotide sequence: TGTGCCATCAGTGAGTCGTTGGAGGGGCCCCAGTACTTC.